The clone carrying this T cell receptor (beta chain) turned up a few times. Its antigen is as yet unknown. This entry comes from a study of beta chain features in type 1 diabetes. Study-wide results and caveats: VDJ junctions sequenced from type 1 diabetes patients showed fewer insertions and more deletions. Across all four CD4+ subsets, people with type 1 diabetes showed modestly shorter TCRB CDR3s.

Expressed TCRB transcripts were sequenced because the isolated RNA had all been reverse transcribed beforehand. An average of approximately 4 million reads was obtained for naive, central memory and regulatory T cell samples. The assay was immunoSEQ multiplex PCR, and TCRdb's table has in-frame clones only and misses some. The sample records 900,000 or so clones, about a sixth being singletons. CDR3 length equals 15 residues. CDR1 and CDR2 from the germline V gene are MDHEN and SYDVKM. Trimming took 7 bases from V and 2 from J; bases not matched to a gene: 11. Sequenced sample: naive CD4+ T cells from blood. This rearrangement joins TRBV28 to TRBJ2-7, with 7 bases identical to TRBD1. The sequence was collected from a woman under 30 in good health. In nucleotides, the CDR3 is TGTGCCAGCAACACACAGGGGAATGGTGCCTACGAGCAGTACTTC. Translating it yields CASNTQGNGAYEQYF.